This T cell receptor beta chain stems from a study of beta chain features in type 1 diabetes. The CDR3 extends over 14 amino acids. Germline CDR1 is LGHNA and CDR2 is YNFKEQ. Between the trimmed V and J ends, which lost 0 bases and 0 bases, there was a span of 5 bases. This clone was counted between two and nine times. This sample includes further DNA sequences coding for the same CDR3. Expressed TCRB transcripts were sequenced after all isolated RNA was converted to cDNA. Using immunoSEQ multiplex PCR, the repertoire was profiled, and TCRdb retains in-frame clones only, with some absent. The sample records around 300,000 clones, approximately 8.1% being singletons.

The sample comprised central memory CD4+ T cells from blood. This sequence joins TRBV4-2 and TRBJ1-1, with no clear D. The sequence was obtained from a woman in her late teens or twenties in good health. The CDR3 DNA sequence: TGTGCCAGCAGCCAAGATGGGGTGAACACTGAAGCTTTCTTT. The encoded protein is CASSQDGVNTEAFF.